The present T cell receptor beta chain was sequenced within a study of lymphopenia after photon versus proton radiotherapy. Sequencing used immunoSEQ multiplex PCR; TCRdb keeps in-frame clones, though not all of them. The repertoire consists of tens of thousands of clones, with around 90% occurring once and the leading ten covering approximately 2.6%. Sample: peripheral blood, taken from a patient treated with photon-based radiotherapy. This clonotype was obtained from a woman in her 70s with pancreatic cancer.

For the CDR3, the DNA is TGTGCCAGCAGCTTAGTTCTGGGACACGAGCAGTACTTC. Amino acids: CASSLVLGHEQYF. This chain connects TRBV13 to TRBJ2-7, with D perhaps being TRBD1 or TRBD2 (5 bases each). Germline CDR1 reads PRHDT; CDR2 reads FYEKMQ (reference sequence). The V and J ends lost 1 base and 5 bases respectively, with 9 bases between them. CDR3 length: 13 amino acids.